The rows below give T cell receptor beta chains drawn from one sample of a study of cytomegalovirus exposure and HLA in healthy donors. TCRdb's copy holds only in-frame clones and misses some; the assay was immunoSEQ multiplex PCR. The repertoire has about 110,000 clones, about three quarters of them found once; the top ten carry 0.79%. The sequenced sample consisted of PBMCs. These TCRs come from a boy younger than 18 in good health and CMV-seronegative. Each CDR3 is given with its conserved first and last residue. D genes are given only for firm matches. The size of a clone is reported for some rows only, either as once, few or many, or as a class for expanded clones.

TGTGCCAGCAGGAGGGGGATCTTGGGACCCCTCCACTTT CASRRGILGPLHF - - TRBJ1-6 TRBV7-2
TGTGCCAGTAGTGGACAGGCGAACACTGAAGCTTTCTTT CASSGQANTEAFF TRBD1 - TRBJ1-1 TRBV19
TGCGCCAGCAGCCAAGTTCGGGAGGACACCGGGGAGCTGTTTTTT CASSQVREDTGELFF TRBD2 - TRBJ2-2 TRBV4-3
TGCGCCAGCAGCTTGGGCAGGGAGGGGACTGAAGCTTTCTTT CASSLGREGTEAFF - - TRBJ1-1 TRBV5-1
TGTGCCAGCAGGGCACAAACCTTCTATGGCTACACCTTC CASRAQTFYGYTF - - TRBJ1-2 TRBV6-5
TGTGCCAGCAGTGAATATGGGCGGGGGACGGACGATGGCTACACCTTC CASSEYGRGTDDGYTF - few TRBJ1-2 TRBV2
TGTGCCAGCAGCGTAACCGGCGGGTACACCGGGGAGCTGTTTTTT CASSVTGGYTGELFF - - TRBJ2-2 TRBV9
TGCGCCAGCACACGGGATGGGGAGAACACCGGGGAGCTGTTTTTT CASTRDGENTGELFF - once TRBJ2-2 TRBV5-1
TGTGCCAGCAGTCTAAGCCGACTAGCGGGCCGCCCTGAGCAGTTCTTC CASSLSRLAGRPEQFF TRBD2 - TRBJ2-1 TRBV28
TGTGCCAGCAGCCCCCCCGGTAACCACGCCACCGGGGAGCTGTTTTTT CASSPPGNHATGELFF - - TRBJ2-2 TRBV7-9
TGTGCCAGCAGGTACGGGACAGCCTATGGCTACACCTTC CASRYGTAYGYTF TRBD1 - TRBJ1-2 TRBV2
TGTGCCAGCAGCTTGTCCCTCCCAGCGTCTAATGAGCAGTTCTTC CASSLSLPASNEQFF - - TRBJ2-1 TRBV7-9
TGCGCCAGCAGCCCGGGACAGGGCATCACTGAAGCTTTCTTT CASSPGQGITEAFF TRBD1 - TRBJ1-1 TRBV5-1
TGCAGCGTCCGCGCCAGCGGGCAAACCGCAGGGGGCGGCTATGGCTACACCTTC CSVRASGQTAGGGYGYTF TRBD1 once TRBJ1-2 TRBV29-1
TGTGCCAGCAGTTTATCTGGAGGAGGAAGCACTGAAGCTTTCTTT CASSLSGGGSTEAFF - - TRBJ1-1 TRBV27
TGTGCCAGCAGCTCCGGACACCTTGGATTTTATGGCTACACCTTC CASSSGHLGFYGYTF - - TRBJ1-2 TRBV5-4
TGTGCCAGCTCACCAAAAGACAGGGCCGGGGAGCAGTACTTC CASSPKDRAGEQYF TRBD1 few TRBJ2-7 TRBV18
TGTGCCAGCAGCTTAAGGGGCAGGGGCGCAGGGAACACCGGGGAGCTGTTTTTT CASSLRGRGAGNTGELFF - - TRBJ2-2 TRBV7-2
TGTGCCAGCAGTTTAGCCGGTAATCAGCCCCAGCATTTT CASSLAGNQPQHF - - TRBJ1-5 TRBV27
TGCGCCAGCAGCTCCCGGGGGGACACTGAAGCTTTCTTT CASSSRGDTEAFF - - TRBJ1-1 TRBV5-1
TGCGCCAGCAGCCAAGGGACAGGGCGCACCGGGGAGCTGTTTTTT CASSQGTGRTGELFF TRBD1 - TRBJ2-2 TRBV5-1
TGCGCCAGCAGCCTGGGAGGGTACACAGATACGCAGTATTTT CASSLGGYTDTQYF TRBD2 - TRBJ2-3 TRBV5-1
TGTGCCAGCAGCTTCGGAGGAACGCTTACTAATGAAAAACTGTTTTTT CASSFGGTLTNEKLFF - - TRBJ1-4 TRBV5-4
TGCGCCAGCAGCCCCGACAGGCAGGCCCAAGAGACCCAGTACTTC CASSPDRQAQETQYF - - TRBJ2-5 TRBV5-1